A selection of T cell receptor beta chains follows, all from one sample in a study of spatial heterogeneity in lung cancer. TCRdb analysed the 5' RACE reads with MiXCR anew, one entry per CDR3 protein. The table shows under 150,000 distinct CDR3 sequences, with approximately 12% occurring only once. The source material was PBMCs, sampled at follow-up. Receptors originate from a male donor with early-stage non-small cell lung cancer. Each CDR3 is given with its conserved first and last residue. The order of the fields is clone size, J gene, D gene, V gene, CDR3 protein, CDR3 DNA. A D gene is named only where the DNA matches it firmly. Size is stated for part of the rows, as once, few or many counts, or as a class when the clone is expanded.

>many|TRBJ2-7|TRBD2|TRBV7-2
CASSFPSSGEYEQYF
TGTGCCAGCAGCTTCCCCTCTAGCGGGGAATACGAGCAGTACTTC
>NA|TRBJ1-2|NA|TRBV6-6
CASIWGRGDGYTF
TGTGCCAGCATATGGGGGAGAGGGGATGGCTACACCTTC
>many|TRBJ2-3|TRBD2|TRBV7-2
CASTFPGGSDTQYF
TGTGCCAGCACCTTCCCCGGGGGGTCGGATACGCAGTATTTT
>NA|TRBJ1-5|NA|TRBV7-6
CASSLWAAGTGNQPQHF
TGTGCCAGCAGCCTTTGGGCCGCGGGAACGGGCAATCAGCCCCAGCATTTT
>few|TRBJ2-3|NA|TRBV19
CASSIGSTDTQYF
TGTGCCAGTAGTATTGGCTCTACAGATACGCAGTATTTT
>few|TRBJ1-5|NA|TRBV20-1
CSATIRNQPQHF
TGCAGTGCCACGATAAGGAACCAGCCCCAGCATTTT
>few|TRBJ2-3|NA|TRBV2
CASSVGYPTDTQYF
TGTGCCAGCAGTGTTGGCTATCCCACAGATACGCAGTATTTT
>NA|TRBJ1-4|NA|TRBV5-1
CASSENEKLFF
TGCGCCAGCAGCGAGAATGAAAAACTGTTTTTT
>NA|TRBJ2-3|NA|TRBV20-1
CSARGRNTDTQYF
TGCAGTGCTAGAGGCAGAAACACAGATACGCAGTATTTT
>NA|TRBJ2-7|NA|TRBV7-2
CASSSQKGEQYF
TGTGCCAGCAGCTCACAGAAGGGCGAGCAGTACTTC
>many|TRBJ1-2|NA|TRBV7-2
CASSSDSYGYTF
TGTGCCAGCAGCTCGGACAGCTATGGCTACACCTTC
>many|TRBJ1-2|NA|TRBV29-1
CSVGWEYGYTF
TGCAGCGTTGGGTGGGAGTATGGCTACACCTTC
>NA|TRBJ2-3|NA|TRBV10-3
CAISGGITDTQYF
TGTGCCATCTCCGGCGGGATCACAGATACGCAGTATTTT
>few|TRBJ1-5|NA|TRBV4-1
CASSQGQPPSNQPQHF
TGCGCCAGCAGCCAAGGACAGCCTCCGAGCAATCAGCCCCAGCATTTT
>many|TRBJ1-2|NA|TRBV6-2/TRBV6-3
CASSRQIKRGYTF
TGTGCCAGCAGTAGACAGATTAAGCGTGGCTACACCTTC
>few|TRBJ2-7|NA|TRBV5-1
CASSSTAYEQYF
TGCGCCAGCAGCTCGACAGCGTACGAGCAGTACTTC
>few|TRBJ2-6|NA|TRBV9
CASSVQGSGANVLTF
TGTGCCAGCAGCGTACAGGGCTCTGGGGCCAACGTCCTGACTTTC
>NA|TRBJ2-1|TRBD1|TRBV3-1
CASSQGATGAYEQFF
TGTGCCAGCAGCCAAGGAGCGACAGGGGCTTATGAGCAGTTCTTC
>NA|TRBJ2-2|TRBD1|TRBV12-3/TRBV12-4
CASSPDRVPGELFF
TGTGCCAGCAGTCCCGACAGGGTACCCGGGGAGCTGTTTTTT
>NA|TRBJ1-2|NA|TRBV18
CASSPRTADRAYGYTF
TGTGCCAGCTCACCCCGGACAGCGGACCGCGCCTATGGCTACACCTTC
>many|TRBJ2-1|TRBD1|TRBV10-2
CASSENDRAADEQFF
TGCGCCAGCAGTGAGAATGACAGGGCGGCCGATGAGCAGTTCTTC
>NA|TRBJ2-5|NA|TRBV6-5
CASSYSQGQETQYF
TGTGCCAGCAGTTACTCCCAAGGCCAAGAGACCCAGTACTTC
>few|TRBJ2-3|TRBD2|TRBV18
CASSPTSGRFPSTDTQYF
TGTGCCAGCTCACCGACTAGCGGTCGTTTTCCTAGCACAGATACGCAGTATTTT
>few|TRBJ1-1|NA|TRBV10-3
CAISGKTEAFF
TGTGCCATCAGTGGGAAGACTGAAGCTTTCTTT
>many|TRBJ1-1|TRBD1|TRBV12-3/TRBV12-4
CASSRGQGATEAFF
TGTGCCAGCAGCCGGGGACAGGGTGCCACTGAAGCTTTCTTT
>few|TRBJ2-1|TRBD1|TRBV24-1
CATRGQGNNEQFF
TGTGCCACCAGGGGACAGGGGAACAATGAGCAGTTCTTC
>NA|TRBJ2-5|NA|TRBV7-2
CASSRSRTQETQYF
TGTGCCAGCAGCCGCTCCAGGACCCAAGAGACCCAGTACTTC
>few|TRBJ1-2|NA|TRBV6-1
CASSEAGQPDRYTF
TGTGCCAGCAGTGAAGCTGGCCAGCCCGACCGCTACACCTTC
>few|TRBJ2-2|NA|TRBV4-1
CASSHLGGVNTGELFF
TGCGCCAGCAGCCACCTCGGGGGCGTGAACACCGGGGAGCTGTTTTTT
>many|TRBJ1-2|NA|TRBV30
CAWGTRYYGYTF
TGTGCCTGGGGCACCCGTTACTATGGCTACACCTTC
>many|TRBJ2-3|NA|TRBV6-5
CASSTIRTDTQYF
TGTGCCAGCAGTACTATTAGGACAGATACGCAGTATTTT
>few|TRBJ1-5|NA|TRBV6-6
CASSYSWPGQDLYSNQPQHF
TGTGCCAGCAGTTACTCTTGGCCAGGCCAAGACCTCTATAGCAATCAGCCCCAGCATTTT
>many|TRBJ1-6|NA|TRBV6-2/TRBV6-3
CASSYLPETRSSYNSPLHF
TGTGCCAGCAGTTACCTACCCGAGACACGGAGCTCCTATAATTCACCCCTCCACTTT
>few|TRBJ1-5|TRBD1|TRBV4-2
CASSQDPQGAQPQHF
TGTGCCAGCAGCCAAGATCCCCAGGGGGCTCAGCCCCAGCATTTT
>many|TRBJ2-5|NA|TRBV6-2/TRBV6-3
CASRRDPHGETQYF
TGTGCCAGCAGGCGGGACCCTCATGGGGAGACCCAGTACTTC
>few|TRBJ1-5|TRBD1|TRBV7-2
CASSKTGGNDQPQHF
TGTGCCAGCAGCAAGACAGGGGGCAATGATCAGCCCCAGCATTTT
>few|TRBJ2-1|NA|TRBV6-5
CASRITMGGTHYNEQFF
TGTGCCAGCAGGATAACTATGGGCGGGACGCACTACAATGAGCAGTTCTTC
>many|TRBJ1-5|NA|TRBV19
CASSIREDQPQHF
TGTGCCAGTAGTATACGTGAGGATCAGCCCCAGCATTTT
>NA|TRBJ2-3|NA|TRBV20-1
CSARFEKWGTDTQYF
TGCAGTGCTAGATTCGAAAAATGGGGCACAGATACGCAGTATTTT
>few|TRBJ2-4|NA|TRBV5-1
CASSLAGPSRDIQYF
TGCGCCAGCAGCTTGGCAGGCCCATCACGAGACATTCAGTACTTC